The rows below give T cell receptor beta chains drawn from one sample of a study of CD8 T cells in Susac syndrome. TCRdb reprocessed the immunoSEQ multiplex PCR reads with MiXCR, giving one entry per CDR3 protein. In the table there are tens of thousands of distinct CDR3 sequences, about 91% of which are singletons. The sequenced sample was CD8+ T cells from PBMCs. The source of these receptors is a human donor with multiple sclerosis. The CDR3 runs from the conserved cysteine through the conserved F or W. D genes are given only for firm matches. A row's size may be missing; if present it is once, few, many or a size class.

abundance | d_gene | j_gene | v_gene | CDR3nt | CDR3aa
NA | NA | TRBJ2-7 | TRBV20-1 | TGCAGTGCGCCTACCCCCGGTCAGGGGTCCTACGAGCAGTACTTC | CSAPTPGQGSYEQYF
NA | NA | TRBJ2-7 | TRBV6-2/TRBV6-3 | TGTGCCAGCAGTTATCAAGTTGTCGAGCAGTACTTC | CASSYQVVEQYF
NA | NA | TRBJ2-7 | TRBV27 | TGTGCCAGCAGTTTGAGGGGTAGCGCCTACGAGCAGTACTTC | CASSLRGSAYEQYF
NA | NA | TRBJ2-7 | TRBV14 | TGTGCCAGTGCCCTTGGTCCAGGCCCTCTCTACGAGCAGTACTTC | CASALGPGPLYEQYF
NA | TRBD1 | TRBJ2-1 | TRBV29-1 | TGCAGCGTTGAAGATCGTAACAGGGGGTTCTTTGATGAGCAGTTCTTC | CSVEDRNRGFFDEQFF
NA | TRBD1 | TRBJ1-4 | TRBV16 | TGTGCCAGCAGCCAAGACAGGGGGCCCTCAACTAATGAAAAACTGTTTTTT | CASSQDRGPSTNEKLFF
NA | NA | TRBJ2-7 | TRBV12-5 | TGTGCTAGTGGTTTGGTACCAGGAGAAAAATACGAGCAGTACTTC | CASGLVPGEKYEQYF
NA | TRBD2 | TRBJ2-1 | TRBV4-1 | TGCGCCAGCAGCCACAGAGCGGGAACCTACAATGAGCAGTTCTTC | CASSHRAGTYNEQFF
NA | NA | TRBJ2-7 | TRBV9 | TGTGCCAGCAGCGGGAGCCCCAATTACGAGCAGTACTTC | CASSGSPNYEQYF
NA | NA | TRBJ2-1 | TRBV2 | TGTGCCAGCAGTGATACTCCTAGCACTCAGTTCTTC | CASSDTPSTQFF
NA | NA | TRBJ2-3 | TRBV14 | TGTGCCAGCAGCCTCGGGCGGAGCACAGATACGCAGTATTTT | CASSLGRSTDTQYF
once | NA | TRBJ1-2 | TRBV3-1 | TGTGCCAGCAGCTCGCCGGGTAGAGAACGGGGCTACACCTTC | CASSSPGRERGYTF
NA | NA | TRBJ1-1 | TRBV12-3/TRBV12-4 | TGTGCCAGCAGACCGGGGGGGACCACTGAAGCTTTCTTT | CASRPGGTTEAFF
NA | NA | TRBJ1-5 | TRBV4-1 | TGCGCCAGCAGTCGCGGGCTTCAGGATCAGCCCCAGCATTTT | CASSRGLQDQPQHF
NA | TRBD1 | TRBJ1-1 | TRBV20-1 | TGCAGTGCTAGAGATATGGGCAGGGGGAAGGGCATGAACACTGAAGCTTTCTTT | CSARDMGRGKGMNTEAFF
NA | NA | TRBJ2-7 | TRBV4-1 | TGCGCCAGCAGCCAAGACACCGGGTCCACTTTCTACGAGCAGTACTTC | CASSQDTGSTFYEQYF
NA | TRBD2 | TRBJ2-5 | TRBV7-6 | TGTGCCAGCAGCTTAGCGGCGGGAGGGATCCAAGAGACCCAGTACTTC | CASSLAAGGIQETQYF
NA | TRBD2 | TRBJ2-1 | TRBV7-6 | TGTGCCAGCACCCCGTGGGCTAGCGGGGTTTCCTACAATGAGCAGTTCTTC | CASTPWASGVSYNEQFF
once | TRBD2 | TRBJ2-3 | TRBV4-3 | TGCGCCAGCAGCCAAGATGAGCCTAGCGGGGGGTTCACAGATACGCAGTATTTT | CASSQDEPSGGFTDTQYF
NA | NA | TRBJ2-5 | TRBV28 | TGTGCCAGCACTCTACCGGGCAGCCGGGTTGAGACCCAGTACTTC | CASTLPGSRVETQYF
NA | NA | TRBJ2-2 | TRBV6-5 | TGTGCCAGCGGCCGGTGGGCCGGGGAGCTGTTTTTT | CASGRWAGELFF
NA | TRBD1 | TRBJ1-2 | TRBV6-5 | TGTGCCAGCAGTTACCCAGGGGGCAATGGCTACACCTTC | CASSYPGGNGYTF
once | NA | TRBJ1-1 | TRBV5-6 | TGTGCCAGCAGCTTCTGGGGGGCGGCTGAAGCTTTCTTT | CASSFWGAAEAFF
NA | NA | TRBJ1-5 | TRBV30 | TGTGCCTGGAGTGTAGGACAGTTGAATCAGCCCCAGCATTTT | CAWSVGQLNQPQHF
NA | NA | TRBJ2-5 | TRBV28 | TGTGCCAGCAGTTTGACAAACGAGGAGACCCAGTACTTC | CASSLTNEETQYF
NA | TRBD2 | TRBJ2-1 | TRBV29-1 | TGCAGCGTTGGGACTAGCGGCAGTAATGAGCAGTTCTTC | CSVGTSGSNEQFF
NA | TRBD1 | TRBJ2-1 | TRBV14 | TGTGCCAGCAGCCAACCCTCGGACAGGTATGAGCAGTTCTTC | CASSQPSDRYEQFF
NA | TRBD2 | TRBJ2-3 | TRBV9 | TGTGCCAGCACGGCGGGGGGGGGACGCACAGATACGCAGTATTTT | CASTAGGGRTDTQYF
NA | NA | TRBJ1-5 | TRBV28 | TGTGCCAGCAGCTCCACAGGATTAGGTCAGCCCCAGCATTTT | CASSSTGLGQPQHF
NA | NA | TRBJ1-2 | TRBV12-3/TRBV12-4 | TGTGCCAGCAGCGTCGGACTGGTGGGGTATGGCTACACCTTC | CASSVGLVGYGYTF
NA | NA | TRBJ2-7 | TRBV18 | TGTGCCAGCTCACCATGGGGGGGGCTAGGCTCCTACGAGCAGTACTTC | CASSPWGGLGSYEQYF
NA | NA | TRBJ1-1 | TRBV25-1 | TGTGCCAGCAGTGAAACGGGTATGAACACTGAAGCTTTCTTT | CASSETGMNTEAFF
NA | NA | TRBJ1-1 | TRBV13 | TGTGCCAGCAGCAGTACAGAGAACACTGAAGCTTTCTTT | CASSSTENTEAFF
NA | NA | TRBJ1-2 | TRBV6-1 | TGTGCCAGCAGTCCGAATGGGGTGACCTATGGCTACACCTTC | CASSPNGVTYGYTF
once | NA | TRBJ1-2 | TRBV3-1 | TGTGCCAGCCTGGGAGGGATTAACTATGGCTACACCTTC | CASLGGINYGYTF
NA | TRBD1 | TRBJ2-5 | TRBV18 | TGTGCCAGCTCACCGACAGGGGGGGCTGGAGAGACCCAGTACTTC | CASSPTGGAGETQYF
NA | NA | TRBJ1-5 | TRBV6-6 | TGTGCCAGCAGTTATCGGGGAGGGGAAAGCAATCAGCCCCAGCATTTT | CASSYRGGESNQPQHF
NA | TRBD1 | TRBJ1-1 | TRBV24-1 | TGTGCCACCAGTGATCAACAGGGGGATGTTTCTGAAGCTTTCTTT | CATSDQQGDVSEAFF
NA | TRBD2 | TRBJ2-1 | TRBV9 | TGTGCCAGCAGCGTAGGGGGAGCGGGAGGGTTGGTGGAGCAGTTCTTC | CASSVGGAGGLVEQFF
NA | NA | TRBJ2-3 | TRBV19 | TGTGCCAGTTCTCTAGCTAGCACAGATACGCAGTATTTT | CASSLASTDTQYF
NA | TRBD1 | TRBJ2-7 | TRBV2 | TGTGCCAGCAGTGGTCAGGGGGCGTCCTACGAGCAGTACTTC | CASSGQGASYEQYF
NA | NA | TRBJ2-3 | TRBV5-6 | TGTGCCAGCAGCTTGGCCCGAGTTTATAGGGGAGCTAGGACAGATACGCAGTATTTT | CASSLARVYRGARTDTQYF
NA | TRBD2 | TRBJ2-1 | TRBV9 | TGTGCCAGCAGCCCCTCGGATAGCGGGGGGCCCTACAATGAGCAGTTCTTC | CASSPSDSGGPYNEQFF
NA | NA | TRBJ2-2 | TRBV10-2 | TGCGCCAGCAGTGGGTTGTTAGGGGAGAACACCGGGGAGCTGTTTTTT | CASSGLLGENTGELFF
few | TRBD1 | TRBJ2-7 | TRBV6-5 | TGTGCCAGCAGTTACCCCGGACAGGGGAAGTCCTACGAGCAGTACTTC | CASSYPGQGKSYEQYF
NA | NA | TRBJ2-1 | TRBV24-1 | TGTGCCACCAGTGACCTGCTTAAAGGGAATGAGCAGTTCTTC | CATSDLLKGNEQFF
NA | TRBD2 | TRBJ2-1 | TRBV5-1 | TGCGCCAGCAGCTTGGCGATAGCGGGACGCCCCCCTATGGGCTTAGAGCAGTTCTTC | CASSLAIAGRPPMGLEQFF
medium-sized | TRBD2 | TRBJ2-1 | TRBV6-1 | TGTGCCAGCAGCCCGGCCGGGAGGGTGCCCTACAATGAGCAGTTCTTC | CASSPAGRVPYNEQFF
few | NA | TRBJ1-2 | TRBV25-1 | TGTGCCAGCAGTGAATTTACTAACTATGGCTACACCTTC | CASSEFTNYGYTF
NA | NA | TRBJ1-1 | TRBV25-1 | TGTGCCAGCAGTGATTTAGAAGAACTCACTGAAGCTTTCTTT | CASSDLEELTEAFF
NA | NA | TRBJ2-7 | TRBV2 | TGTGCCAGCAGTGAAGTGGACACCCAGAAAATCTACGAGCAGTACTTC | CASSEVDTQKIYEQYF